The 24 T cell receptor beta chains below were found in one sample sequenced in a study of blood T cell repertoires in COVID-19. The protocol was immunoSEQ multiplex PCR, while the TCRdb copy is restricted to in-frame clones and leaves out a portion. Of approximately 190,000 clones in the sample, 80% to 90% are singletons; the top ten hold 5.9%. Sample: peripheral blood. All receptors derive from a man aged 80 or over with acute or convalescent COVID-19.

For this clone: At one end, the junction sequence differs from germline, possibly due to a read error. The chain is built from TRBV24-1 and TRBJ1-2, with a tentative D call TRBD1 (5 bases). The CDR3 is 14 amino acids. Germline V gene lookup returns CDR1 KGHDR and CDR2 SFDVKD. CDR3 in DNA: TGTGCCACCAGTGACCCTGGTCAGGGTAATGGCTACAACTTC. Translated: CATSDPGQGNGYNF.

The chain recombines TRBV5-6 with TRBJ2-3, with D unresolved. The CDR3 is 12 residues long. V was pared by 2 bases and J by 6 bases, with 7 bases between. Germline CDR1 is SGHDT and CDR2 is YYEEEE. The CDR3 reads CASSFTRDTQYF. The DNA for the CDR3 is TGTGCCAGCAGCTTCACGAGGGATACGCAGTATTTT.

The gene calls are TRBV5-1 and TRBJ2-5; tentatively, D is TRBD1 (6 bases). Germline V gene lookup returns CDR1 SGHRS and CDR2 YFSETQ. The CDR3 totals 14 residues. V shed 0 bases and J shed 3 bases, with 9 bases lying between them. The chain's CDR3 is CASSLANREETQYF. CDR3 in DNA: TGCGCCAGCAGCTTGGCCAACAGGGAAGAGACCCAGTACTTC. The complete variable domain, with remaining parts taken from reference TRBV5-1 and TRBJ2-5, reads KAGVTQTPRYLIKTRGQQVTLSCSPISGHRSVSWYQQTPGQGLQFLFEYFSETQRNKGNFPGRFSGRQFSNSRSEMNVSTLELGDSALYLCASSLANREETQYFGPGTRLLVL.

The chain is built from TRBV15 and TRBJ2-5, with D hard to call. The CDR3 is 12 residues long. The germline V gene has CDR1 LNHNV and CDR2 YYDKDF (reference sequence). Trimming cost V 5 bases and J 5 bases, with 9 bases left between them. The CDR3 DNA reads TGTGCCACCAGCTGGCGGCAGGAGACCCAGTACTTC. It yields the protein CATSWRQETQYF.

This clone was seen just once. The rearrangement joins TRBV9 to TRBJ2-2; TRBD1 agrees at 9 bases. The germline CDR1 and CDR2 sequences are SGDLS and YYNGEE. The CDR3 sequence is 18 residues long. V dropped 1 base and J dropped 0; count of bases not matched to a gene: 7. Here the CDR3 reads CASSVNPRDRANTGELFF. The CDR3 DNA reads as TGTGCCAGCAGCGTAAATCCCCGGGACAGGGCGAACACCGGGGAGCTGTTTTTT.

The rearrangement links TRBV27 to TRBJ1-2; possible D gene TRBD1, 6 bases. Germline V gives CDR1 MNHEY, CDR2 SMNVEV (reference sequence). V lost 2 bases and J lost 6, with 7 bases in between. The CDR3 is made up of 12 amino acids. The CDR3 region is CASSLAGDGYTF. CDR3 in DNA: TGTGCCAGCAGTTTAGCAGGGGATGGCTACACCTTC.

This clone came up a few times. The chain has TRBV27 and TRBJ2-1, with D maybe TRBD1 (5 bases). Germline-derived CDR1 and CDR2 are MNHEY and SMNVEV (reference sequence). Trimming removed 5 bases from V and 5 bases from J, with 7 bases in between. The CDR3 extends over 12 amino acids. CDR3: CASSRQHNEQFF. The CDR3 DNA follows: TGTGCCAGCAGTAGACAGCACAATGAGCAGTTCTTC.

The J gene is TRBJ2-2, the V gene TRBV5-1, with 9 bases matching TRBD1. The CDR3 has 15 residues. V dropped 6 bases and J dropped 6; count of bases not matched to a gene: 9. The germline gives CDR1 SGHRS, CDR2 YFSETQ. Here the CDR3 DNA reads TGCGCCAGCACCACGGCGACAGGGGGGTCCGGGGAGCTGTTTTTT. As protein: CASTTATGGSGELFF. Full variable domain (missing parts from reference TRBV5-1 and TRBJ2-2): KAGVTQTPRYLIKTRGQQVTLSCSPISGHRSVSWYQQTPGQGLQFLFEYFSETQRNKGNFPGRFSGRQFSNSRSEMNVSTLELGDSALYLCASTTATGGSGELFFGEGSRLTVL.

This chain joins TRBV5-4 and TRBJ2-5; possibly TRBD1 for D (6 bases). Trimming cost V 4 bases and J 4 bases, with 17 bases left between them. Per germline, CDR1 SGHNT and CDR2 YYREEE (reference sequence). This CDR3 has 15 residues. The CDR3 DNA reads TGTGCCAGCAGCCCAACCACAGGGTTGGGAGAGACCCAGTACTTC. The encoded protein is CASSPTTGLGETQYF.

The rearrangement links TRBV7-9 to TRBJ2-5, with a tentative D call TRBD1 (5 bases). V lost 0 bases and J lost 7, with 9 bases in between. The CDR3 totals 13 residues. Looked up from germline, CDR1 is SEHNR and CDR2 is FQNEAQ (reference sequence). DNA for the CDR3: TGTGCCAGCAGCTTAGCCCTTAGGGGGACCCAGTACTTC. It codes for CASSLALRGTQYF.

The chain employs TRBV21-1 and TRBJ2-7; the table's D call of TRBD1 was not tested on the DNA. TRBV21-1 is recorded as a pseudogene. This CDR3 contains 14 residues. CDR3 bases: TGTGCCAGCAGCAATGGGGGGGACAGGGCCGAGCAGTACGTC. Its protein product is CASSNGGDRAEQYV.

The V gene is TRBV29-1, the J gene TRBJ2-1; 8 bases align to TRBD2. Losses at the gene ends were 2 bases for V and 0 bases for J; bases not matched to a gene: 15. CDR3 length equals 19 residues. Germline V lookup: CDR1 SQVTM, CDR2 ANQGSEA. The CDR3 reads CSVEHRASGPQGSYNEQFF. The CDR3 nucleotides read TGCAGCGTTGAACATCGGGCTAGCGGGCCTCAAGGCTCCTACAATGAGCAGTTCTTC.

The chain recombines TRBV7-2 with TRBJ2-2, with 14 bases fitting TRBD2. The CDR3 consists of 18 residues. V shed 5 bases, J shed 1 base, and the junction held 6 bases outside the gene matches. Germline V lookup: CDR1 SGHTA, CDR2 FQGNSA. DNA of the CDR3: TGTGCCAGCAGCAAATCCGGACTAGCGGGAGGGAACACCGGGGAGCTGTTTTTT. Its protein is CASSKSGLAGGNTGELFF.

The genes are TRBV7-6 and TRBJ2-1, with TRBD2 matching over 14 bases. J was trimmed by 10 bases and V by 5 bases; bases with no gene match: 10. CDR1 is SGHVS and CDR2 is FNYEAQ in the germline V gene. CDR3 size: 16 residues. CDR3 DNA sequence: TGTGCCAGCAGCCTACCCGGGACTAGCGGGAGTCGGGAGCAGTTCTTC. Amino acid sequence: CASSLPGTSGSREQFF.

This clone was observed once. CDR3 nucleotides: TGTGCCAGCAGGCTTCGCGGGAGCGGATACAATGAGCAGTTCTTC. It codes for CASRLRGSGYNEQFF. V is TRBV2 and J is TRBJ2-1, with 7 bases aligning to TRBD2. V was clipped by 6 bases and J by 4 bases; unmatched bases: 9. Germline CDR1 is SNHLY and CDR2 is FYNNEI. This CDR3 contains 15 residues.

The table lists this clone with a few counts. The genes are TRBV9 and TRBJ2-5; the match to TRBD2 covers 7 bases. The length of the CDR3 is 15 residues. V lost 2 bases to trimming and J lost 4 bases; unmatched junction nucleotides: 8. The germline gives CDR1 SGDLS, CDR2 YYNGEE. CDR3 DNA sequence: TGTGCCAGCAGCGTCGGCGGGAGTGAGGGAGAGACCCAGTACTTC. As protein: CASSVGGSEGETQYF.

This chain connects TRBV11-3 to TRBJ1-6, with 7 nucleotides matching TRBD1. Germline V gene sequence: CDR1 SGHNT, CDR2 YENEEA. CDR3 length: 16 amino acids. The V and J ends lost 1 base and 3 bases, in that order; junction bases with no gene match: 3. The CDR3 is CASSLGDSSYNSPLHF. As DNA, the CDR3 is TGTGCCAGCAGCTTAGGGGACAGCAGCTATAATTCACCCCTCCACTTT.

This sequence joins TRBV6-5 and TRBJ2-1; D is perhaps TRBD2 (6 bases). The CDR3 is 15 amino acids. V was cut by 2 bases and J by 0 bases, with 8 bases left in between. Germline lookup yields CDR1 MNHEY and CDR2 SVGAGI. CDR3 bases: TGTGCCAGCAGTTACGGGCGGGGCTCCTACAATGAGCAGTTCTTC. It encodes CASSYGRGSYNEQFF.

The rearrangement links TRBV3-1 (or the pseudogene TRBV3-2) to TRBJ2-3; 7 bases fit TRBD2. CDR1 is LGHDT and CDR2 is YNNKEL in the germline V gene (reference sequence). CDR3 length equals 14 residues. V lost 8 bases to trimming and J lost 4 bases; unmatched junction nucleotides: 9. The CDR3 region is CASAGTIYSDTQYF. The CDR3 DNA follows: TGTGCCAGCGCCGGGACTATTTACTCAGATACGCAGTATTTT.

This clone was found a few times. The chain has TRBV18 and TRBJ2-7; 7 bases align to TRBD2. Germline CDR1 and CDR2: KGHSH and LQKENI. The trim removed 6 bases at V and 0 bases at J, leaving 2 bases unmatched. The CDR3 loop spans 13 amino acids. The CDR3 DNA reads TGTGCCAGCTCGCTAGCGGACTCCTACGAGCAGTACTTC. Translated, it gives CASSLADSYEQYF.

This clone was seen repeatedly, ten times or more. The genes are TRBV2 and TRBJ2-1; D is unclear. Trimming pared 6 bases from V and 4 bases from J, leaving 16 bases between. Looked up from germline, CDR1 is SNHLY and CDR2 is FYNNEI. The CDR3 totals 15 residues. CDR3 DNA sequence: TGTGCCAGCAGGCTTGAGGTAGCCCCGTACAATGAGCAGTTCTTC. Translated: CASRLEVAPYNEQFF.

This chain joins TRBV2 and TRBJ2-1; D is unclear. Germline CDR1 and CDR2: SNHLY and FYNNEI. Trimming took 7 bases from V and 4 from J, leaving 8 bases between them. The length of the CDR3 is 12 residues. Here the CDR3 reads CASTLSYNEQFF. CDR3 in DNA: TGTGCCAGCACTTTATCTTACAATGAGCAGTTCTTC.

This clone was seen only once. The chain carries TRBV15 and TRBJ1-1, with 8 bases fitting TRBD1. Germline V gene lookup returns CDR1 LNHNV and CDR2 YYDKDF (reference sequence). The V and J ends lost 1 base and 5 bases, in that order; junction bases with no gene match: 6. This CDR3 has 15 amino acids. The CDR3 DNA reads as TGTGCCACCAGCAGAGGCGGACAGGGTCGGACTGAAGCTTTCTTT. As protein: CATSRGGQGRTEAFF.

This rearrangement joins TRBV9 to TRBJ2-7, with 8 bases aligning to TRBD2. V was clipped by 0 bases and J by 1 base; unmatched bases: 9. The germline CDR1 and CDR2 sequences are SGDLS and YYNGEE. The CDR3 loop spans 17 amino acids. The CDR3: CASSVASGSPGSYEQYF. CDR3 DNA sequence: TGTGCCAGCAGCGTAGCGAGCGGGAGCCCCGGGTCCTACGAGCAGTACTTC.